Reported below is one TCR beta chain. The antigen is undetermined. The sample comes from a study of T cell responses to AZD1222 COVID-19 vaccine. General study points: After two AZD1222 doses, spike-specific TCR breadth and depth rose versus day 0. Donors were largely white British and mainly female; clonal diversity was possibly underestimated.

V lost 4 bases, J lost 0 bases, and 9 bases lay in between. This CDR3 is built from 15 residues. Germline V gene lookup returns CDR1 MDHEN and CDR2 SYDVKM. Produced via immunoSEQ multiplex PCR; TCRdb's table is partial and in-frame only. Of some 200,000 clones listed, 90% to 95% are singletons. This clonotype originated in an adult who received the AZD1222 COVID-19 vaccine. The chain carries TRBV28 and TRBJ1-4; D is perhaps TRBD1 (6 bases). Sequencing used peripheral blood, obtained 28 days after the second AZD1222 dose. The CDR3 DNA is TGTGCCAGCAGTTGGGAGGGGGCAACTAATGAAAAACTGTTTTTT. It encodes CASSWEGATNEKLFF.